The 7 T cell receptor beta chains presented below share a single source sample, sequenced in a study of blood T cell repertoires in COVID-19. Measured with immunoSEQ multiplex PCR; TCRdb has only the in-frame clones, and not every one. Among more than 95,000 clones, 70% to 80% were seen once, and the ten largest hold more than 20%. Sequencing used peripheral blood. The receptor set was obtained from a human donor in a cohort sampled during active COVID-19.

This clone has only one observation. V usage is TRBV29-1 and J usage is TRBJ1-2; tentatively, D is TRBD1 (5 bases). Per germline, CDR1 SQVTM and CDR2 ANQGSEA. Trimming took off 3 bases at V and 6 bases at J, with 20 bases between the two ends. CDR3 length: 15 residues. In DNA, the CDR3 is TGCAGCGTTGAGGGGTTGTACAGGAATGGAGATGGCTACACCTTC. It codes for CSVEGLYRNGDGYTF.

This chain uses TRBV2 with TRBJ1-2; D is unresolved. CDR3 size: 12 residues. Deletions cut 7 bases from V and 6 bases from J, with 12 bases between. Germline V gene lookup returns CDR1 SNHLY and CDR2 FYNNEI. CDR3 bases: TGTGCCAGCATCCGGGGTCGCGATGGCTACACCTTC. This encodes CASIRGRDGYTF. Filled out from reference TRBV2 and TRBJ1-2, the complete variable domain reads EPEVTQTPSHQVTQMGQEVILRCVPISNHLYFYWYRQILGQKVEFLVSFYNNEISEKSEIFDDQFSVERPDGSNFTLKIRSTKLEDSAMYFCASIRGRDGYTFGSGTRLTVV.

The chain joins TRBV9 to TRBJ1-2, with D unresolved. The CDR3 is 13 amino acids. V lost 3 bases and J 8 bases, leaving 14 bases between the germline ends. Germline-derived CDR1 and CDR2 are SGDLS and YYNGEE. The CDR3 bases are TGTGCCAGCAGCGCCCGGAGGGCGGGGGGCTACACCTTC. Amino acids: CASSARRAGGYTF.

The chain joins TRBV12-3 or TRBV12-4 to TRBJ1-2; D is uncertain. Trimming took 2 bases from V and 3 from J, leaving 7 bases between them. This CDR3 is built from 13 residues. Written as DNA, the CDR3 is TGTGCCAGCAGTTTAAACAGCCACTATGGCTACACCTTC. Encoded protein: CASSLNSHYGYTF.

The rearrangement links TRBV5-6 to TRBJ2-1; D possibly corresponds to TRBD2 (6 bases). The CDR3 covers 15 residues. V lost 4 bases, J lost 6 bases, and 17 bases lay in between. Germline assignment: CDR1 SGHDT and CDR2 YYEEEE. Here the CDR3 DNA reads TGTGCCAGCAGCCGGGGGACGGCGGATGTCAATGAGCAGTTCTTC. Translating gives CASSRGTADVNEQFF. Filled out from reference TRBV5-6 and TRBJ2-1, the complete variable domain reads DAGVTQSPTHLIKTRGQQVTLRCSPKSGHDTVSWYQQALGQGPQFIFQYYEEEERQRGNFPDRFSGHQFPNYSSELNVNALLLGDSALYLCASSRGTADVNEQFFGPGTRLTVL.

The CDR3: CASSKNLRTGRSGNTIYF. CDR3 nucleotide sequence: TGTGCCAGCAGCAAAAACCTACGGACAGGCCGCTCTGGAAACACCATATATTTT. V usage is TRBV21-1 and J usage is TRBJ1-3; TRBD1 is taken as the D call from the table, unchecked against the DNA. TRBV21-1 is a pseudogene locus. The CDR3 length is 18 residues.

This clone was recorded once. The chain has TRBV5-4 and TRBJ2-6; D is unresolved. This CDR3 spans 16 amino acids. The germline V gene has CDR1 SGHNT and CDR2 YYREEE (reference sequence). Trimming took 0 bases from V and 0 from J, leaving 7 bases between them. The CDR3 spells CASSLGRPSGANVLTF. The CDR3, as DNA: TGTGCCAGCAGCTTGGGCAGGCCCTCTGGGGCCAACGTCCTGACTTTC.